This T cell receptor (beta chain) originates from a study of blood T cell repertoires in COVID-19 (dated by TCRdb to 2020 to 2021). Some background on the complete study: Samples from collaborators originated in the United States, Italy and Spain and spanned both the acute and convalescent phases of COVID-19. The material from the prospective study consisted of cDNA or gDNA derived from T cells, B-cell-depleted T cells, or PBMCs. Subjects who had been exposed to COVID-19, were actively infected with it, or had recovered from it provided the deeply sampled blood TCRbeta repertoires that made up the dataset. A freely available public database, intended as a resource for researchers studying the immune response to SARS-CoV-2, is where the repertoires were released. Samples came from the ongoing ImmuneRACE study (first 160 participants) plus 1,254 subjects from 6 global collaborators. The sample metadata nearly always contained a de-identified subject ID, COVID-19 status, age in years and sex. Where available, HLA class I and class II types were obtained from metadata supplied by the sample provider rather than from assay-based typing.

For this clone: It lacks a known antigen. Base quality data are lacking; no much larger clone is found one base away.

TCRbeta CDR3 regions were amplified from genomic DNA by means of the immunoSEQ Assay, a bias-controlled multiplex PCR. Regarding the original processing steps: Nucleated cell counts per sample were estimated from amplification of reference gene primers within the assay. To quantify the absolute abundance of each unique TCRbeta CDR3 rearrangement, sequence reads were collapsed and filtered. For each sample, productive Simpson clonality was calculated by taking the square root of Simpson's diversity index across productive rearrangements. TCRdb provides this immuneACCESS table in a form limited to in-frame rearrangements. Some clones are lacking; in checked studies, under half of them reflect an unresolved V gene, and why the rest are absent is not known. Clone size and the V and J calls come from that table; the DNA yielded D and trimming. In all, the sample holds 25,000 to 30,000 clones, and about 90% of those were seen once. In total, the top ten clones hold approximately 2.5% of the sample.

The paper as a whole reports these results and caveats: The amount of clinical and demographic metadata varied by source and participant and was provided uncurated.

In the germline V gene, CDR1 corresponds to MNHEY and CDR2 to SVGAGI. The cysteine opens and the phenylalanine closes a CDR3 of 15 amino acids. Of all the DNA, just the CDR3 is kept, 45 bases in frame from base 1. V sheds 7 bases and J sheds 2 bases, leaving 18 bases between their ends. Whole blood was collected in K2EDTA tubes by collaborating institutions according to the institutions' own protocols. For TCRbeta analysis, collaborators shipped samples in one of three forms: frozen whole blood, isolated PBMCs, or DNA extracted from either of those sample types. Sequencing input: peripheral blood. The chain is made from TRBV6-5 and TRBJ2-7; no D gene can be assigned with confidence. The sequence was obtained from a man between 50 and 59 years old with active COVID-19. CDR3 loop: CASTTHPTNTYEQYF. The sequenced DNA is TGTGCCAGCACTACTCACCCGACAAATACCTACGAGCAGTACTTC.